The present TCR beta chain was sequenced within a study of blood T cells in healthy people across ages (dated by TCRdb to the mid-2010s). General notes on the study: In model experiments, template switching captured about one uniquely barcoded TCR beta cDNA molecule for every two T cells. The study measured age-related changes in TCR beta repertoire diversity using deep sequencing normalized with unique cDNA molecular identifiers. The donors were split into four age groups: young (average about 16 years), middle-aged (around 37), aged (roughly 60) and long-lived (under 90). To avoid experimental bias, donors of different ages were randomly spread across the sequencing lanes. For two donors (one aged 18 to 30 and one aged 80 or older), the study analyzed two additional independent replicas of 1 million unique cDNA reads from the same blood draw. The research as a whole found: A strong correlation was found between observed TCR beta diversity and the percentage of naive T cells measured by flow cytometry. Bulk unsorted PBMC profiling prevented conclusive comparison of naive and antigen-experienced compartments. Compared with the aged group, the long-lived group had more naive CD4+ T cells, fewer expanded clones and increased TCR diversity, a pattern suggesting age selection. Observed TCR beta diversity per million T cells fell roughly linearly with age, and a significant reduction was already apparent by age roughly 40. Estimates of total diversity from one million sequenced T cells were regarded as lower bounds and underestimates. Because the CMV infection status of the donors was unknown, age-related changes in expanded clonotypes may potentially have been confounded.

Taken from the germline V gene, the CDR1 and CDR2 loops are MDHEN and SYDVKM. V and J are truncated by 5 bases and 1 base respectively, leaving an intervening sequence of 15 bases. From the cysteine through the phenylalanine, the CDR3 covers 15 amino acids. Only CDR3 DNA is held: 45 bases, read in frame from base 1. As concerns this clonotype: There is no known antigen for this receptor. The sample holds no much larger clone one base away, and base qualities are not on file.

Library construction relied on 5' RACE. The sample was run on an Illumina HiSeq 2500. A second PCR of roughly 7 to 11 cycles was performed with a sample-barcoded 5' primer and a J-beta primer mix. A template-switch 5' adaptor carrying 12 random nucleotides introduced a unique molecular identifier onto each TCR beta cDNA molecule. Each sample yielded at least 2.5 million CDR3-containing paired-end reads. First-strand cDNA was synthesized from all RNA with the Mint cDNA synthesis kit, primed by a TRBC-specific oligonucleotide. All cDNA was treated with uracil-DNA glycosylase and then went through a first 18-cycle PCR with the universal primers M1SS and BC2_uni_R. The original pipeline was this. For normalization, 1 million high-quality reads, each with a distinct molecular identifier, were randomly selected from each sample. Reads sharing molecular identifiers were discarded rather than binned into consensus sequences. MiTCR, with a Q25 quality threshold and the strictest error-elimination algorithm, was used for CDR3 identification, clonotype clustering and error correction. A nonparametric unseen species model with Euler transformation was used to estimate lower-bound total TCR beta diversity. Using fastp at Q25 and MiXCR, TCRdb reprocessed the public reads and kept productive beta chains. Identical CDR3 proteins give one entry, which carries the most common genes and DNA. TCRdb, not the original authors, processed these V and J calls. This sample has about a million distinct CDR3 sequences in its table, and under 50% of those were observed once. Around 15% of the sample is held by the ten biggest clonotypes.

The 39 donors, aged about 6 to 100 years, were systemically healthy Caucasian individuals from Russia. Each donor gave 8 to 10 milliliters of peripheral blood, collected into EDTA-treated Vacutainer tubes. Ficoll-Paque density-gradient centrifugation was used to isolate PBMCs, with at least 6 million per sample. Total RNA was extracted from PBMCs with Trizol reagent, with at least 6 micrograms obtained per sample. For every donor, an aliquot of PBMCs went through flow cytometry to measure the percentages of naive CD45RAhigh/CD27high T cells. Sequenced input: blood. This TCR was sampled from a man aged 25-40 years in good health. Recombination joined TRBV28 with TRBJ2-7; the D region possibly corresponds to TRBD1 (5 bases align). The DNA reads TGTGCCAGCAGTGACCAGGGTAGTCATTCCTACGAGCAGTACTTC. Its product reads: CASSDQGSHSYEQYF.